This TCR beta chain came from a study of blood T cell repertoires in COVID-19. TCRdb keeps only in-frame clones here, not all; method: immunoSEQ multiplex PCR. The sample records about 430,000 clones, around 87% being singletons. The V end lost 1 base, the J end lost 0 bases, and 10 bases lay between the germline ends. Germline V gene data show CDR1 as SGHKS and CDR2 as YYEKEE (reference sequence). CDR3 length: 15 amino acids. Participant age was roughly 18 to 100 years, and participants resided in fewer than 25 US areas. Cohorts were assigned according to the clinical history that participants reported.

The TCR was taken from a woman between 25 and 40 years old with acute COVID-19. Specimen: PBMCs or T cells enriched from blood (not recorded which). V usage is TRBV5-5 and J usage is TRBJ1-2, with a possible D match to TRBD1 (6 bases). The CDR3 sequence is CASSLYDRTNYGYTF. The DNA of the CDR3 is TGTGCCAGCAGCTTGTACGACAGGACTAACTATGGCTACACCTTC.